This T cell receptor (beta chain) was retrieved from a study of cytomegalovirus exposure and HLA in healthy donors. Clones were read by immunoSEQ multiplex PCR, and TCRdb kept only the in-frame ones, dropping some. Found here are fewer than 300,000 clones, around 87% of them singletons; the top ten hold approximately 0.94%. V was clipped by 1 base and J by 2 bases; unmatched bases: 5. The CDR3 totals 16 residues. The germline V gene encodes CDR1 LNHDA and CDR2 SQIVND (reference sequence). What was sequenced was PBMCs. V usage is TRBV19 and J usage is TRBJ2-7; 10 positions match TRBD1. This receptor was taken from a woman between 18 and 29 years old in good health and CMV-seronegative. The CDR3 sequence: CASSIGGQGRTYEQYF. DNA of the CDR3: TGTGCCAGTAGTATAGGGGGACAGGGGAGGACCTACGAGCAGTACTTC.